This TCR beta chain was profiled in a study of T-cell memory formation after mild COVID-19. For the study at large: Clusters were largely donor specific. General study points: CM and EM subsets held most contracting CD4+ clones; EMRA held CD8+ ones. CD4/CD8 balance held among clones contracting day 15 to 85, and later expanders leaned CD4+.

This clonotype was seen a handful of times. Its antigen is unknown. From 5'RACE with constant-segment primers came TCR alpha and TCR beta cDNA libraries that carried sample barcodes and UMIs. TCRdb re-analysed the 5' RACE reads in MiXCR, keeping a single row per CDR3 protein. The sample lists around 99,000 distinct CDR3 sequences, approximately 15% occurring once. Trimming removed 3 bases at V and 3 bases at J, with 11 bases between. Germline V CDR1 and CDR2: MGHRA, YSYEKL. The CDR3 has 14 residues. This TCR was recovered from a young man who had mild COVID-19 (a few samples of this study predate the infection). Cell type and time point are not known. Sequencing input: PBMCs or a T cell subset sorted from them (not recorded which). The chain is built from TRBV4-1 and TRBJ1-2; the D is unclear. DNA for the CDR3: TGCGCCAGCAGCCACTGGAGTCTCGACTATGGCTACACCTTC. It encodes CASSHWSLDYGYTF.